One and the same sample provided the 5 T cell receptor beta chains below, sequenced in a study of cytomegalovirus exposure and HLA in healthy donors. This PCR relied on a set of 60 Vbeta primers and 13 Jbeta primers. Produced via immunoSEQ multiplex PCR; TCRdb's table is partial and in-frame only. The table has some 140,000 clones, about 83% seen once. Sequencing used PBMCs. These receptors originate from a woman in her thirties or forties in good health and CMV-seronegative.

This clone came up a few times. The chain is built from TRBV10-3 and TRBJ1-4; D is uncertain. The V and J ends lost 8 bases and 15 bases respectively, with 28 bases between them. This CDR3 region has 15 residues. CDR1 and CDR2 (germline): ENHRY, SYGVKD. CDR3 residues: CAIRNPEVDPGRVFF. As DNA, the CDR3 is TGTGCCATCCGAAACCCCGAGGTGGATCCCGGGAGGGTGTTTTTT.

The chain has TRBV10-3 and TRBJ1-2, with 9 bases that match TRBD1. Trimming cost V 0 bases and J 4 bases; bases outside gene matches: 6. The CDR3 spans 16 residues. The V gene's germline CDR1 is ENHRY and CDR2 SYGVKD. DNA for the CDR3: TGTGCCATCAGTGAGTCGACAGGGGGGCCCGTCTATGGCTACACCTTC. Translation gives CAISESTGGPVYGYTF.

The chain recombines TRBV19 with TRBJ1-1; no definite D call. Trimming took 5 bases from V and 11 from J, leaving 21 bases between them. CDR1 and CDR2 from the germline V gene are LNHDA and SQIVND (reference sequence). The CDR3 totals 14 residues. CDR3 protein: CASSVGSPEGLAFF. The CDR3 DNA sequence: TGTGCCAGTAGTGTAGGGTCTCCTGAGGGTCTTGCTTTCTTT.

As for this clone: The same CDR3 arises from other DNA sequences in this sample as well. The chain combines TRBV6-4 with TRBJ2-3, with D unresolved. Germline V lookup: CDR1 MRHNA, CDR2 SNTAGT. CDR3 length: 13 residues. Trimming pared 3 bases from V and 1 base from J, leaving 5 bases between. CDR3 coding DNA: TGTGCCAGCAGTGATCCAGGCACAGATACGCAGTATTTT. This sequence encodes CASSDPGTDTQYF.

This clone was seen a single time. The CDR3 DNA sequence: TGTGCCAGTAGGGAAAGACAGGGGGCCACTGAAGCTTTCTTT. Its protein product is CASRERQGATEAFF. The chain recombines TRBV19 with TRBJ1-1, with 10 positions matching TRBD1. Germline V lookup: CDR1 LNHDA, CDR2 SQIVND (reference sequence). The ends lost 6 bases at V and 4 bases at J; junction bases unmatched: 5. This CDR3 is built from 14 residues.